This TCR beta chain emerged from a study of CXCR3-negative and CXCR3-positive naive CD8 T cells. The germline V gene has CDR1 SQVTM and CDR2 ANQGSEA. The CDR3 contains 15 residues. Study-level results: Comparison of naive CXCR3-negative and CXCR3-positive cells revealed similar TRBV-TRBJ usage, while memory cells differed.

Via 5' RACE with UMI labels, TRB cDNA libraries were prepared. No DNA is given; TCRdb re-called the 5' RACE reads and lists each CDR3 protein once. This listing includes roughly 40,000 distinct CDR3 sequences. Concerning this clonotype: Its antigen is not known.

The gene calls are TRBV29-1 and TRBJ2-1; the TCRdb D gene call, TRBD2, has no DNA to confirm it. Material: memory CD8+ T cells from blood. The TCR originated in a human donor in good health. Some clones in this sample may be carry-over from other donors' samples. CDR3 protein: CSVEGASGGVNEQFF.